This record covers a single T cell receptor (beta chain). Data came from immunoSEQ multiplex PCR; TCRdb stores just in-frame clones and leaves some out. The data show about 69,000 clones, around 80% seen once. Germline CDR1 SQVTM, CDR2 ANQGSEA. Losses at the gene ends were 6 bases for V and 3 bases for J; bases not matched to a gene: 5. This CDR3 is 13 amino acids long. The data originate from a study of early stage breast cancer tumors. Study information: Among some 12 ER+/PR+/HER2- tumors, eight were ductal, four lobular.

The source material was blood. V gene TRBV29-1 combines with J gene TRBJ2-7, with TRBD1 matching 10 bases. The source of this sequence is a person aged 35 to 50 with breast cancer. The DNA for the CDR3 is TGCAGCGTCACCGGGACAGGGGTCTACGAGCAGTACTTC. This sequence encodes CSVTGTGVYEQYF.